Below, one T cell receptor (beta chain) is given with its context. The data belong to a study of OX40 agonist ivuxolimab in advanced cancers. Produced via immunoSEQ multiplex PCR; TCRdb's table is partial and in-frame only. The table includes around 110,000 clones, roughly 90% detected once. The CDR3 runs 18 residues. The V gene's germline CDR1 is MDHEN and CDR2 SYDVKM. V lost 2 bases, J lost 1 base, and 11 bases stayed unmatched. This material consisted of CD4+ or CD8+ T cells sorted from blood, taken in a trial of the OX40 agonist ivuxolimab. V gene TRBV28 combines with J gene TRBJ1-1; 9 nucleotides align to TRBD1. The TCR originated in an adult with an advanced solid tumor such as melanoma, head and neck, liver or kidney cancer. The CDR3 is CASSLDTGAGQGNTEAFF. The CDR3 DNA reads TGTGCCAGCAGTTTAGATACCGGTGCGGGACAGGGGAACACTGAAGCTTTCTTT. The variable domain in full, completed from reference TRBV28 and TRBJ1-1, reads DVKVTQSSRYLVKRTGEKVFLECVQDMDHENMFWYRQDPGLGLRLIYFSYDVKMKEKGDIPEGYSVSREKKERFSLILESASTNQTSMYLCASSLDTGAGQGNTEAFFGQGTRLTVV.